Listed below are T cell receptor beta chains from one sample, sequenced in a study of shared clonotypes between healthy human individuals. Sequenced by immunoSEQ multiplex PCR; TCRdb stores in-frame clones only, minus some. Of some 2,500,000 clones in the sample, 93% were seen once. Specimen: naive CD4+ T cells from PBMCs. The receptors stem from a man younger than 30 in good health. Some clones in this sample may be carry-over from other donors' samples. CDR3s include the opening cysteine and the closing phenylalanine or tryptophan. A D gene is named only where the DNA matches it firmly. Some rows mark clone size as missing; the rest say once, few, many or name a class of expanded clone.

d_call j_call cdr3_length v_call clone_size cdr3_aa cdr3_nt
TRBD2 TRBJ2-2 16 TRBV28 - CASTNRVAGRTGELFF TGTGCCAGCACTAACCGGGTAGCGGGACGGACCGGGGAGCTGTTTTTT
- TRBJ1-2 14 TRBV29-1 - CSFMTAGWGLGYTF TGCAGCTTTATGACGGCAGGTTGGGGACTTGGCTACACCTTC
- TRBJ2-1 17 TRBV7-6 - CASSLAGAGFSYNEQFF TGTGCCAGCAGCTTAGCGGGCGCAGGGTTCTCCTACAATGAGCAGTTCTTC
- TRBJ1-5 14 TRBV6-5 - CASSRRGDNQPQHF TGTGCCAGCAGTCGCCGGGGAGACAATCAGCCCCAGCATTTT
- TRBJ2-2 14 TRBV5-8 few CASSLGPSAGELFF TGTGCCAGCAGCTTGGGGCCTTCAGCCGGGGAGCTGTTTTTT
TRBD2 TRBJ2-3 15 TRBV5-1 - CASSTSGRGPDTQYF TGCGCCAGCAGCACGAGCGGGAGGGGACCAGATACGCAGTATTTT
- TRBJ2-7 13 TRBV18 - CASSLSRDYEQYF TGTGCCAGCTCACTAAGCCGCGACTACGAGCAGTACTTC
- TRBJ1-2 14 TRBV7-6 - CASSPTGVDYGYTF TGTGCCAGCAGTCCTACGGGGGTGGACTATGGCTACACCTTC
- TRBJ2-5 13 TRBV5-1 - CASSLVGQETQYF TGCGCCAGCAGCTTGGTCGGACAAGAGACCCAGTACTTC
- TRBJ2-5 14 TRBV5-4 - CASSLDAINGAQYF TGTGCCAGCAGCTTGGACGCCATAAACGGGGCCCAGTACTTC
TRBD1 TRBJ1-3 13 TRBV28 - CASKQGAGNTIYF TGTGCCAGCAAACAGGGGGCTGGAAACACCATATATTTT
- TRBJ1-2 17 TRBV4-1 - CASSHQGPNALNYGYTF TGCGCCAGCAGCCACCAAGGCCCCAATGCCCTTAACTATGGCTACACCTTC
- TRBJ1-4 14 TRBV19 - CASRKTESNEKLFF TGTGCCAGTAGGAAGACGGAGTCTAATGAAAAACTGTTTTTT
- TRBJ1-4 15 TRBV18 - CASSPWPGDSEKLFF TGTGCCAGCTCACCTTGGCCGGGGGATAGTGAAAAACTGTTTTTT
- TRBJ1-1 14 TRBV9 few CASSVDSRSTEAFF TGTGCCAGCAGCGTTGACAGTAGGAGCACTGAAGCTTTCTTT
- TRBJ2-6 17 TRBV6-1 - CASSEMTGFSGANVLTF TGTGCCAGCAGTGAGATGACAGGTTTCTCTGGGGCCAACGTCCTGACTTTC
- TRBJ1-3 19 TRBV27 - CASSLSPGRDPPSGNTIYF TGTGCCAGCAGTTTATCACCCGGTCGTGATCCCCCCTCTGGAAACACCATATATTTT
- TRBJ2-1 13 TRBV5-1 - CASSEPMVNEQFF TGCGCCAGCAGCGAACCAATGGTCAATGAGCAGTTCTTC
- TRBJ2-2 14 TRBV28 - CASIWGSHTGELFF TGTGCCAGCATTTGGGGCAGCCACACCGGGGAGCTGTTTTTT
- TRBJ1-4 15 TRBV9 - CASSVDGNLNEKLFF TGTGCCAGCAGCGTAGATGGAAACTTAAATGAAAAACTGTTTTTT
- TRBJ2-7 17 TRBV28 - CASRAWVTVNRGGEQYF TGTGCCAGCAGAGCTTGGGTGACAGTTAATCGCGGAGGCGAGCAGTACTTC
- TRBJ2-7 16 TRBV4-1 - CASSQDAATRSYEQYF TGCGCCAGCAGCCAAGATGCGGCTACCCGATCCTACGAGCAGTACTTC
- TRBJ1-6 16 TRBV9 - CASSVAVSSYNSPLHF TGTGCCAGCAGCGTAGCAGTCAGCTCCTATAATTCACCCCTCCACTTT
- TRBJ1-2 14 TRBV18 - CASSPRQGGDGYTF TGTGCCAGCTCACCCCGGCAGGGAGGGGATGGCTACACCTTC
TRBD1 TRBJ1-2 14 TRBV11-2 - CASSSQGPNYGYTF TGTGCCAGCAGCTCACAGGGGCCTAACTATGGCTACACCTTC
TRBD2 TRBJ2-4 17 TRBV7-2 - CASSLVGTSVRANIQYF TGTGCCAGCAGCTTAGTGGGGACTAGCGTCCGGGCGAACATTCAGTACTTC
- TRBJ2-5 14 TRBV5-1 - CASSLASGRETQYF TGCGCCAGCAGCTTGGCCTCGGGGAGAGAGACCCAGTACTTC
- TRBJ2-1 14 TRBV28 once CASSFVGSSDEQFF TGTGCCAGCAGTTTTGTGGGGAGTTCGGATGAGCAGTTCTTC
- TRBJ2-1 14 TRBV5-4 - CASSEVKLDNEQFF TGTGCCAGCAGCGAGGTTAAACTGGACAATGAGCAGTTCTTC
TRBD1 TRBJ2-7 15 TRBV13 - CASSLGGYRGYEQYF TGTGCCAGCAGCTTAGGTGGGTACAGGGGCTACGAGCAGTACTTC
TRBD1 TRBJ2-7 17 TRBV18 - CASSPNDRALHSYEQYF TGTGCCAGCTCACCAAACGACAGGGCCCTGCACTCCTACGAGCAGTACTTC
TRBD2 TRBJ2-5 16 TRBV5-6 - CASSLDMGTKQETQYF TGTGCCAGCAGCTTGGACATGGGGACTAAGCAAGAGACCCAGTACTTC
- TRBJ1-4 16 TRBV5-1 - CASSLERGAPNEKLFF TGCGCCAGCAGCTTGGAAAGGGGTGCTCCTAATGAAAAACTGTTTTTT
TRBD2 TRBJ2-5 14 TRBV29-1 - CSVPLAGRQETQYF TGCAGCGTTCCCCTAGCGGGTCGTCAAGAGACCCAGTACTTC
TRBD1 TRBJ1-2 14 TRBV6-5 - CASSPRQGNYGYTF TGTGCCAGCAGCCCCCGACAGGGAAACTATGGCTACACCTTC
- TRBJ2-6 16 TRBV6-5 - CASSYSRGKGANVLTF TGTGCCAGCAGTTACTCGAGGGGGAAAGGGGCCAACGTCCTGACTTTC
- TRBJ2-2 13 TRBV5-4 - CASSLEGYGELFF TGTGCCAGCAGCTTAGAGGGGTACGGGGAGCTGTTTTTT
- TRBJ2-7 14 TRBV28 - CASSLGGHLNEQYF TGTGCCAGCAGTTTAGGCGGACACCTCAACGAGCAGTACTTC
- TRBJ2-1 12 TRBV5-6 - CASSFSLDEQFF TGTGCCAGCTCGTTCTCACTAGATGAGCAGTTCTTC
- TRBJ2-3 15 TRBV30 - CAWSPARQRTDTQYF TGTGCCTGGAGTCCGGCCAGACAGCGCACAGATACGCAGTATTTT
- TRBJ1-3 14 TRBV5-1 - CASSLIGSGNTIYF TGCGCCAGCAGCTTGATTGGGTCTGGAAACACCATATATTTT
TRBD1 TRBJ2-7 15 TRBV11-2 - CASSLGTGGIYEQYF TGTGCCAGCAGCTTAGGTACAGGGGGCATCTACGAGCAGTACTTC
TRBD2 TRBJ2-1 15 TRBV4-3 - CASSPRTSWDNEQFF TGCGCCAGCAGCCCCAGGACTAGCTGGGACAATGAGCAGTTCTTC
TRBD2 TRBJ2-2 15 TRBV10-3 - CAISVSSGSTGELFF TGTGCCATCAGTGTTTCTAGCGGGAGCACCGGGGAGCTGTTTTTT
TRBD1 TRBJ2-7 15 TRBV4-3 - CASSQVSGGNYEQYF TGCGCCAGCAGCCAAGTTTCAGGGGGAAACTACGAGCAGTACTTC
- TRBJ1-5 19 TRBV4-1 - CASSQDLGGTEAEGQPQHF TGCGCCAGCAGCCAAGATCTGGGGGGGACTGAGGCTGAGGGTCAGCCCCAGCATTTT
- TRBJ2-1 14 TRBV7-9 once CASSLNTGTGEQFF TGTGCCAGCAGCTTAAACACAGGGACGGGAGAGCAGTTCTTC
- TRBJ1-4 15 TRBV5-1 few CASKKGEATNEKLFF TGCGCCAGCAAAAAGGGAGAGGCAACTAATGAAAAACTGTTTTTT
TRBD1 TRBJ1-2 14 TRBV7-2 - CASSAQTGDYGYTF TGTGCCAGCAGCGCCCAGACAGGGGATTATGGCTACACCTTC
TRBD1 TRBJ1-5 14 TRBV27 - CASRSGQGYQPQHF TGTGCCAGCAGATCGGGACAGGGGTATCAGCCCCAGCATTTT